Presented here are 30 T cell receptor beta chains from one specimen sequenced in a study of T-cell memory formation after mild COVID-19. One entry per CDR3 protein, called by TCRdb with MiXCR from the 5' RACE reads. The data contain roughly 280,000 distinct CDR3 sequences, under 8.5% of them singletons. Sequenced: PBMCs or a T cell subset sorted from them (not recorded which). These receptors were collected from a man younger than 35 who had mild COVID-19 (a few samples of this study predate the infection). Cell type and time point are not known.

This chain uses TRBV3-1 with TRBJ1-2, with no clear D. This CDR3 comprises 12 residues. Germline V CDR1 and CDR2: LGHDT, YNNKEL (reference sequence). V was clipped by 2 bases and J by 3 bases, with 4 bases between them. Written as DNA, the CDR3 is TGTGCCAGCAGCCAACGCTACTATGGCTACACCTTC. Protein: CASSQRYYGYTF.

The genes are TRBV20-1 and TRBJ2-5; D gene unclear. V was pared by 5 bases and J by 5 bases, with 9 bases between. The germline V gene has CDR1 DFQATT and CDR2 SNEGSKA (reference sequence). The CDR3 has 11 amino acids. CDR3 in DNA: TGCAGTGCTGGAGTTGGGGAGACCCAGTACTTC. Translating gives CSAGVGETQYF.

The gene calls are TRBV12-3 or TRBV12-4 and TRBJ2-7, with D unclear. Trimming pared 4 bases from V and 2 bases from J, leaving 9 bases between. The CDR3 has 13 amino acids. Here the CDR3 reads CASSWGYTYEQYV. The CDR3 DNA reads TGTGCCAGCAGTTGGGGTTACACCTACGAGCAGTACGTC.

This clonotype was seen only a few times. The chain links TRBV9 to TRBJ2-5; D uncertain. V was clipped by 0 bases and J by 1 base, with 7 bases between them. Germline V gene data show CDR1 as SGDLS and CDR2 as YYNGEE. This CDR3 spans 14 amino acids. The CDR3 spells CASSVEGLQETQYF. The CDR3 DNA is TGTGCCAGCAGCGTAGAAGGGCTCCAAGAGACCCAGTACTTC.

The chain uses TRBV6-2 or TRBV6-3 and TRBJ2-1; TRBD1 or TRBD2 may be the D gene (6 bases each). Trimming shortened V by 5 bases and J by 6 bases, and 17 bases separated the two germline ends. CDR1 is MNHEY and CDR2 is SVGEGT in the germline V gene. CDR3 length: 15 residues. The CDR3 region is CASSPRGQESNEQFF. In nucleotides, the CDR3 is TGTGCCAGCAGTCCACGGGGGCAGGAAAGCAATGAGCAGTTCTTC.

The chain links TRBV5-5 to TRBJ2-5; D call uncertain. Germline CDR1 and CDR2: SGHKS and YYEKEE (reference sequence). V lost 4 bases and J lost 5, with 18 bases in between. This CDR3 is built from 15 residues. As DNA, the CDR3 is TGTGCCAGCAGCGGCCCGGGCCGGACCGGGGAGACCCAGTACTTC. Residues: CASSGPGRTGETQYF.

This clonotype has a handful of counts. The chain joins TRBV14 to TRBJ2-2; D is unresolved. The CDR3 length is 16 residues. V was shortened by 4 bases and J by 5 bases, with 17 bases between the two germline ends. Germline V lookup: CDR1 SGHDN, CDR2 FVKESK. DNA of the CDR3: TGTGCCAGCAGCCCTACCGACTGGATGGTTACCGGGGAGCTGTTTTTT. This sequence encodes CASSPTDWMVTGELFF.

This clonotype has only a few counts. The CDR3 DNA is TGTGCCAGCAAAGAACTAGCGGGGCTCTCGGGCGGGGTTGAGCAGTTCTTC. Translating gives CASKELAGLSGGVEQFF. The genes are TRBV12-3 or TRBV12-4 and TRBJ2-1; 10 positions agree with TRBD2. The CDR3 contains 17 residues. J gave up 9 bases and V 7 bases, and 18 bases lay outside the gene matches.

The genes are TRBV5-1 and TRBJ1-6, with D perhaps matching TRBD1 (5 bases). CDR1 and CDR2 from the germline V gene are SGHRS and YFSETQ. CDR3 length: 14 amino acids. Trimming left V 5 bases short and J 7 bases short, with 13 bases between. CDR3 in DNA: TGCGCCAGCAGGGAAGGGGTTGCCAATTCACCCCTCCACTTT. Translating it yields CASREGVANSPLHF.

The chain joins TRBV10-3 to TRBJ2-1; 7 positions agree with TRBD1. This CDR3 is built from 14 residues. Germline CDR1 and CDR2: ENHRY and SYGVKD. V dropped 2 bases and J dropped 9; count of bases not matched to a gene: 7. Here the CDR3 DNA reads TGTGCCATCAGTGAGCCGGACAGGCTCCTTGAGCAGTTCTTC. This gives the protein CAISEPDRLLEQFF.

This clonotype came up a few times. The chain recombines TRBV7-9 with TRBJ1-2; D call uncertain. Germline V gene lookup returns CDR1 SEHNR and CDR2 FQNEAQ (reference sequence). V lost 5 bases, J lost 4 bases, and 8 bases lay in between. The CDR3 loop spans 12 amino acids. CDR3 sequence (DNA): TGTGCCAGCAGCCCCAACTCCTATGGCTACACCTTC. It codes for CASSPNSYGYTF.

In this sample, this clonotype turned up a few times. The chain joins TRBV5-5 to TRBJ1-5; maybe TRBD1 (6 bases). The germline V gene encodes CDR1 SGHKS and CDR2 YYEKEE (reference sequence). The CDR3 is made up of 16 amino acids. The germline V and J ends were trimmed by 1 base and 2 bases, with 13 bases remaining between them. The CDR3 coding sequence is TGTGCCAGCAGCTTGAGTATGGCAGGGGGCAATCAGCCCCAGCATTTT. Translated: CASSLSMAGGNQPQHF.

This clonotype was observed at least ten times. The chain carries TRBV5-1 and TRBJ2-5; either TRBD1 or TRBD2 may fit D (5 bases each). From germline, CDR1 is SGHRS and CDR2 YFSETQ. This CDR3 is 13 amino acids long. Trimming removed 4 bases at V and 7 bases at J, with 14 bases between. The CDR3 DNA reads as TGCGCCAGCAGCACGGGACGTCAGGGGACCCAGTACTTC. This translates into CASSTGRQGTQYF.

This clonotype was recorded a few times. CDR3 sequence: CASSSTGFEKLFF. CDR3 coding DNA: TGTGCCAGCAGCTCGACAGGGTTCGAAAAACTGTTTTTT. This chain uses TRBV12-3 or TRBV12-4 with TRBJ1-4; 7 bases fit TRBD1. The length of the CDR3 is 13 residues. The V gene end was trimmed by 6 bases and the J gene end by 8 bases; junction bases not matched to a gene: 6.

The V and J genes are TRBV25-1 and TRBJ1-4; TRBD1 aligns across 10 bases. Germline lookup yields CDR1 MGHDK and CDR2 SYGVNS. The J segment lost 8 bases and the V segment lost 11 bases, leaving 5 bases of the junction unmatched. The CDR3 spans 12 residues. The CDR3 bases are TGTGCCGCGGGGGGACAGGGGGAAAAACTGTTTTTT. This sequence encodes CAAGGQGEKLFF.

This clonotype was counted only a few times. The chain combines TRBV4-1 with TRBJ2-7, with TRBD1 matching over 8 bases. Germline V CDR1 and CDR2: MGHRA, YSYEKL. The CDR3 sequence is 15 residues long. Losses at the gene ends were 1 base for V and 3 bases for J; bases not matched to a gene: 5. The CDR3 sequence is CASSQGQGTYYEQYV. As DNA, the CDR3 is TGCGCCAGCAGCCAAGGACAGGGGACATACTACGAGCAGTACGTC.

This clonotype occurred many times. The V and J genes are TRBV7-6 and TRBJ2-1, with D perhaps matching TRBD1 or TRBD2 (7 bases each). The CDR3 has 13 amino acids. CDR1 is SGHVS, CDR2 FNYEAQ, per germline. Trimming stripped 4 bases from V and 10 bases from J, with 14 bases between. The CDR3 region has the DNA TGTGCCAGCAGCTCACTAGCGACAGGGGAGCAGTTCTTC. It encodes CASSSLATGEQFF.

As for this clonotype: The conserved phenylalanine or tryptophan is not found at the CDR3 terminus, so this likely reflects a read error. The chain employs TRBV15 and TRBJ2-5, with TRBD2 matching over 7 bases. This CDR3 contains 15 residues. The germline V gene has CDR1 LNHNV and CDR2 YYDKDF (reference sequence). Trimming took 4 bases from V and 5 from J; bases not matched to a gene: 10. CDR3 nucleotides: TGTGCCACCAGCACCTCGACTAGCATGGTCGAGACCCAGTACTTA. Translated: CATSTSTSMVETQYL.

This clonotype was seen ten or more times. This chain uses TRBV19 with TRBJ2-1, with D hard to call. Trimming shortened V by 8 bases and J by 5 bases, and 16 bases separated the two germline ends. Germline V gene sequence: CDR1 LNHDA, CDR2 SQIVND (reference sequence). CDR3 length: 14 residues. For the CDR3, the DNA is TGTGCCAGTCGGATATCCCAGAGAAACAATGAGCAGTTCTTC. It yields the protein CASRISQRNNEQFF.

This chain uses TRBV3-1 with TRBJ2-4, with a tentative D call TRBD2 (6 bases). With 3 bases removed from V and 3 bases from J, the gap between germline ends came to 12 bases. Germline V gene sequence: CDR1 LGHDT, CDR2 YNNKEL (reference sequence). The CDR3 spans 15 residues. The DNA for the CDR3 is TGTGCCAGCAGCCATCTCGGGGGTAGCAAAAACATTCAGTACTTC. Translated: CASSHLGGSKNIQYF. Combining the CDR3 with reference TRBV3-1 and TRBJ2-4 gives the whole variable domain DTAVSQTPKYLVTQMGNDKSIKCEQNLGHDTMYWYKQDSKKFLKIMFSYNNKELIINETVPNRFSPKSPDKAHLNLHINSLELGDSAVYFCASSHLGGSKNIQYFGAGTRLSVL.

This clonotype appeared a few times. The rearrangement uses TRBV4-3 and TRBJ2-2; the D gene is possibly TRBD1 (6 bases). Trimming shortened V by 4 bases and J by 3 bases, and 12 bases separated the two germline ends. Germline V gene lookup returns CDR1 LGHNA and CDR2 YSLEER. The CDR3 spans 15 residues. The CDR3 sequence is CASSLTGTYTGELFF. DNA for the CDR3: TGCGCCAGCAGCCTTACCGGGACATACACCGGGGAGCTGTTTTTT.

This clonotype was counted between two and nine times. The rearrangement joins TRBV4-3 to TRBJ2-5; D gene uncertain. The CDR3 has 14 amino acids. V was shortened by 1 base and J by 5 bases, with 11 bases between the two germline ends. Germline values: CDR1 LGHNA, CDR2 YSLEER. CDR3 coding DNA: TGCGCCAGCAGCCAAGGACTGGGAACGGAGACCCAGTACTTC. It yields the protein CASSQGLGTETQYF.

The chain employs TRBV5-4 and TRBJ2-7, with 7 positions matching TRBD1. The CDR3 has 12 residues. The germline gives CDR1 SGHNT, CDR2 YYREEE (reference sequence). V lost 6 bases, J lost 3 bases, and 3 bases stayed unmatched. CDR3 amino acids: CASNRDSYEQYF. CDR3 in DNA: TGTGCCAGCAACCGGGACAGCTACGAGCAGTACTTC.

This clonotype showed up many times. CDR3 sequence (DNA): TGCAGTGCTACCAGCGGGCCCACAGATACGCAGTATTTT. Protein product: CSATSGPTDTQYF. The chain recombines TRBV20-1 with TRBJ2-3; a weak D match, TRBD2 (6 bases). The CDR3 runs 13 residues. The V and J ends lost 4 bases and 2 bases respectively, with 10 bases between them. Germline CDR1 and CDR2: DFQATT and SNEGSKA (reference sequence).

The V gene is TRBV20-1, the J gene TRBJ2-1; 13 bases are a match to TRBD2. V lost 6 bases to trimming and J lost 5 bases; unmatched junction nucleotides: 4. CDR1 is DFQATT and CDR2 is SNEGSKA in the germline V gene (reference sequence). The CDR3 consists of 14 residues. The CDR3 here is CSATGTSGDNEQFF. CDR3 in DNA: TGCAGTGCAACCGGGACTAGCGGGGACAATGAGCAGTTCTTC.

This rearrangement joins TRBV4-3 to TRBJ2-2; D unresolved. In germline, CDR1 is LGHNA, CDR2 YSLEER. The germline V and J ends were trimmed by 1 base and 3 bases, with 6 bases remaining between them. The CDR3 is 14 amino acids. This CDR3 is CASSQVLYTGELFF. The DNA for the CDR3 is TGCGCCAGCAGCCAAGTGTTGTACACCGGGGAGCTGTTTTTT.

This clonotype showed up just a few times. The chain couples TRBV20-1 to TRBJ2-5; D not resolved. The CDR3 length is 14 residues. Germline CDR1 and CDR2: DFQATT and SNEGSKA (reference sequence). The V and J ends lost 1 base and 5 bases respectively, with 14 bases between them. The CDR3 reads CSARVGTRRETQYF. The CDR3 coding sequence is TGCAGTGCTAGAGTCGGAACCCGGCGGGAGACCCAGTACTTC.

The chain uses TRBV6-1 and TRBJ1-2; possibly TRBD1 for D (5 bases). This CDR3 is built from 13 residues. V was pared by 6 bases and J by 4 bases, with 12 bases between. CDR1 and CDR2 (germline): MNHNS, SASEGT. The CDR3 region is CASSGGIFYGYTF. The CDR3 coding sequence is TGTGCCAGCAGCGGGGGGATCTTCTATGGCTACACCTTC.

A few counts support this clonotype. CDR3 residues: CASSSTGTGNTIYF. CDR3 DNA sequence: TGTGCCAGCTCGTCAACGGGGACTGGAAACACCATATATTTT. The chain couples TRBV18 to TRBJ1-3; D unresolved. Deletions cut 6 bases from V and 2 bases from J, with 11 bases between. The length of the CDR3 is 14 residues. Germline loops: CDR1 KGHSH, CDR2 LQKENI. Full variable domain (remainder filled in from reference TRBV18 and TRBJ1-3): NAGVMQNPRHLVRRRGQEARLRCSPMKGHSHVYWYRQLPEEGLKFMVYLQKENIIDESGMPKERFSAEFPKEGPSILRIQQVVRGDSAAYFCASSSTGTGNTIYFGEGSWLTVV.

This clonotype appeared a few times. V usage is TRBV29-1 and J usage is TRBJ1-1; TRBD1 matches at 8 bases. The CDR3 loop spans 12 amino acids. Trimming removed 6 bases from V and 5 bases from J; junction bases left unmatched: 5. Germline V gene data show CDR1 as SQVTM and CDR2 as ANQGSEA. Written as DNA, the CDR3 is TGCAGCGTAAGACAGGGGCGAACTGAAGCTTTCTTT. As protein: CSVRQGRTEAFF. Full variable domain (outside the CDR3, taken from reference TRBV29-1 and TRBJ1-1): SAVISQKPSRDICQRGTSLTIQCQVDSQVTMMFWYRQQPGQSLTLIATANQGSEATYESGFVIDKFPISRPNLTFSTLTVSNMSPEDSSIYLCSVRQGRTEAFFGQGTRLTVV.